This T cell receptor beta chain is from a study of T-cell memory formation after mild COVID-19. Notes on the study in general: Most CD4+ clones that shrank were in CM and EM, while CD8+ ones turned up in EMRA.

TCRdb called the 5' RACE reads again in MiXCR, with one record for every CDR3 protein. Among around 410,000 distinct CDR3 sequences listed, about 25% were seen once. Germline assignment: CDR1 DFQATT and CDR2 SNEGSKA (reference sequence). This CDR3 has 12 residues. V was trimmed by 0 bases and J by 8 bases, leaving 11 bases between them. To note about this clonotype: Its matching antigen is unknown.

This receptor was taken from an adult woman who had mild COVID-19 (a few samples of this study predate the infection). Cell type and time point are not known. The chain carries TRBV20-1 and TRBJ2-7; D remains ambiguous. Sequenced: PBMCs or a T cell subset sorted from them (not recorded which). The CDR3 loop reads CSARDPGNQQYF. Written as DNA, the CDR3 is TGCAGTGCTAGAGACCCCGGCAACCAGCAGTACTTC.